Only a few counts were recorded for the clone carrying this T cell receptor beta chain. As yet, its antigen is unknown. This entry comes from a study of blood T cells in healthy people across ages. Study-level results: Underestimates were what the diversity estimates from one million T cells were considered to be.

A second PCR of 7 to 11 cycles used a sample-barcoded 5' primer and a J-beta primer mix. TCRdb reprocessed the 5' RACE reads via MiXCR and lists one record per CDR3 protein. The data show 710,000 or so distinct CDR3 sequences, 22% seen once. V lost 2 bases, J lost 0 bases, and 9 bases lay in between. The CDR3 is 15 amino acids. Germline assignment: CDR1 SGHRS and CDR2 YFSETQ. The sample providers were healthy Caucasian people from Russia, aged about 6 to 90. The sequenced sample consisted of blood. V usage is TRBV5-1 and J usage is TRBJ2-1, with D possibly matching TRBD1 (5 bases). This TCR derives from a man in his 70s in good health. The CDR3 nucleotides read TGCGCCAGCAGCTTATGGGGCGGCTCCTACAATGAGCAGTTCTTC. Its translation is CASSLWGGSYNEQFF. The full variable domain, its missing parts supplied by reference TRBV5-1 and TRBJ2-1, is KAGVTQTPRYLIKTRGQQVTLSCSPISGHRSVSWYQQTPGQGLQFLFEYFSETQRNKGNFPGRFSGRQFSNSRSEMNVSTLELGDSALYLCASSLWGGSYNEQFFGPGTRLTVL.